This entry lists 23 T cell receptor beta chains sequenced from one sample in a study of T cell responses to AZD1222 COVID-19 vaccine. Repertoires were generated with immunoSEQ multiplex PCR, while TCRdb's copy carries only in-frame clones and drops some. The sample includes about 130,000 clones, around 84% of them seen just once. The sample was peripheral blood, taken on day 0 of AZD1222 vaccination. Every receptor here comes from an adult in good health.

The chain links TRBV7-8 to TRBJ1-2; TRBD1 matches at 7 bases. The J segment lost 4 bases and the V segment lost 3 bases, leaving 5 bases of the junction unmatched. Germline V CDR1 and CDR2: SGHVS, FQNEAQ. The CDR3 contains 14 residues. In nucleotides, the CDR3 is TGTGCCAGCAGCTTCACAGGGGTCACCTATGGCTACACCTTC. This encodes CASSFTGVTYGYTF.

The J gene is TRBJ2-1, the V gene TRBV6-5, with TRBD1 matching over 8 bases. Germline trimming cut 6 bases from V and 5 bases from J; bases unmatched to any gene: 9. The CDR3 has 15 residues. The V gene's germline CDR1 is MNHEY and CDR2 SVGAGI. The CDR3 DNA reads TGTGCCAGCAGCCTCGGGACAGGAGGCGACAATGAGCAGTTCTTC. Translation gives CASSLGTGGDNEQFF.

This chain links TRBV5-4 with TRBJ2-5; no reliable D call. The V and J ends lost 4 bases and 5 bases respectively, with 9 bases between them. Germline V gene lookup returns CDR1 SGHNT and CDR2 YYREEE (reference sequence). The CDR3 has 12 amino acids. CDR3 DNA: TGTGCCAGCAGCCGTTTTCCGGAGACCCAGTACTTC. Its protein product is CASSRFPETQYF. The variable domain in full, with the rest retrieved from reference TRBV5-4 and TRBJ2-5, is ETGVTQSPTHLIKTRGQQVTLRCSSQSGHNTVSWYQQALGQGPQFIFQYYREEENGRGNFPPRFSGLQFPNYSSELNVNALELDDSALYLCASSRFPETQYFGPGTRLLVL.

The rearrangement links TRBV12-3 or TRBV12-4 to TRBJ2-4; D gene unclear. Trimming cost V 3 bases and J 8 bases, with 8 bases left between them. CDR3 length equals 12 residues. The CDR3 bases are TGTGCCAGCAGTTTGACAATACACATTCAGTACTTC. Translation gives CASSLTIHIQYF.

The gene calls are TRBV5-1 and TRBJ2-2; TRBD1 is a possible D gene (7 bases). V was clipped by 3 bases and J by 5 bases, with 14 bases between them. CDR1 is SGHRS, CDR2 YFSETQ, per germline. The CDR3 length is 15 residues. CDR3 residues: CASSSGPGGTGELFF. For the CDR3, the DNA is TGCGCCAGCAGCTCCGGACCAGGGGGGACCGGGGAGCTGTTTTTT.

This clone occurred once. CDR3 protein: CASSEGHGSDTQYF. The CDR3 DNA reads TGTGCCAGCAGCGAAGGCCACGGGTCAGATACGCAGTATTTT. The chain combines TRBV21-1 with TRBJ2-3; the table's D call, TRBD2, has no DNA check behind it. TRBV21-1 is recorded as a pseudogene. The CDR3 has 14 residues.

This sequence joins TRBV7-9 and TRBJ1-2; D call uncertain. CDR3 length equals 13 residues. V dropped 3 bases and J dropped 2 bases, with 7 bases sitting between them. Germline V gene sequence: CDR1 SEHNR, CDR2 FQNEAQ (reference sequence). The CDR3, as DNA: TGTGCCAGCAGCTTGGGCAGGAACTATGGCTACACCTTC. This gives the protein CASSLGRNYGYTF.

J is TRBJ2-7 and V is TRBV7-2; D unresolved. Germline V gene sequence: CDR1 SGHTA, CDR2 FQGNSA. V lost 1 base and J lost 6, with 13 bases in between. The CDR3 spans 14 residues. The CDR3 here is CASSLVRLASEQYF. Here the CDR3 DNA reads TGTGCCAGCAGCTTAGTGCGGTTAGCTTCCGAGCAGTACTTC.

V gene TRBV7-3 combines with J gene TRBJ2-1; tentatively, D is TRBD2 (5 bases). This CDR3 region has 14 residues. V was trimmed by 5 bases and J by 5 bases, leaving 13 bases between them. Looked up from germline, CDR1 is SGHTA and CDR2 is FQGTGA. The CDR3 is CASSVDYFDNEQFF. CDR3 bases: TGTGCCAGCAGCGTAGACTACTTCGACAATGAGCAGTTCTTC.

The chain couples TRBV25-1 to TRBJ1-2; TRBD1 aligns across 9 bases. The CDR3 runs to 15 residues. Germline V gene sequence: CDR1 MGHDK, CDR2 SYGVNS. V lost 1 base, J lost 5 bases, and 5 bases stayed unmatched. In DNA, the CDR3 is TGTGCCAGCAGTGAATTACGGACAGGGGAATATGGCTACACCTTC. It encodes CASSELRTGEYGYTF.

V is TRBV11-1 and J is TRBJ2-7; 9 bases are shared with TRBD1. J was trimmed by 2 bases and V by 4 bases; bases with no gene match: 3. Germline values: CDR1 SGHAT, CDR2 FQDESV (reference sequence). The CDR3 contains 14 residues. CDR3 in amino acids: CASSSGQGPYEQYF. The CDR3 DNA is TGTGCCAGCAGCTCGGGACAGGGCCCCTACGAGCAGTACTTC.

This clone was counted only a few times. This rearrangement joins TRBV5-6 to TRBJ2-7; D tentatively fits TRBD1 or TRBD2 (5 bases each). Trimming stripped 4 bases from V and 2 bases from J, with 19 bases between. The CDR3 totals 16 residues. Germline V gene data show CDR1 as SGHDT and CDR2 as YYEEEE. The CDR3 region has the DNA TGTGCCAGCAGCCGAACGGGGACGGCCGGTACCTACGAGCAGTACTTC. Protein product: CASSRTGTAGTYEQYF.

The chain carries TRBV14 and TRBJ1-4; D may be TRBD1 (6 bases). Germline CDR1 is SGHDN and CDR2 is FVKESK. Trimming left V 1 base short and J 8 bases short, with 14 bases between. CDR3 length equals 15 residues. CDR3 region: CASSQVRGAPEKLFF. The CDR3 region has the DNA TGTGCCAGCAGCCAAGTCAGGGGCGCGCCGGAAAAACTGTTTTTT.

The count of this clone is one. The V and J genes are TRBV3-1 (or the pseudogene TRBV3-2) and TRBJ2-6, with D possibly being TRBD1 or TRBD2 (6 bases each). CDR1 is LGHDT and CDR2 is YNNKEL in the germline V gene (reference sequence). The CDR3 runs to 16 residues. Trimming pared 2 bases from V and 2 bases from J, leaving 10 bases between. CDR3: CASSQTEGAGANVLTF. DNA of the CDR3: TGTGCCAGCAGCCAAACGGAGGGGGCTGGGGCCAACGTCCTGACTTTC.

The J gene is TRBJ2-5, the V gene TRBV11-2, with D maybe TRBD1 (6 bases). This CDR3 is 13 amino acids long. Germline V CDR1 and CDR2: SGHAT, FQNNGV. V was pared by 3 bases and J by 5 bases, with 10 bases between. The CDR3 sequence: CASSFTGSETQYF. The CDR3 coding sequence is TGTGCCAGCAGCTTCACAGGGAGCGAGACCCAGTACTTC.

The rearrangement joins TRBV30 to TRBJ2-1; D perhaps matches TRBD2 (6 bases). This CDR3 contains 13 residues. V was clipped by 4 bases and J by 7 bases, with 14 bases between them. The germline V gene has CDR1 GTSNPN and CDR2 SVGIG (reference sequence). The chain's CDR3 is CAWTRGSMNEQFF. The CDR3 bases are TGTGCCTGGACCCGGGGGAGCATGAATGAGCAGTTCTTC.

This chain links TRBV5-1 with TRBJ1-5, with 7 positions matching TRBD1. The V segment lost 6 bases and the J segment 2 bases; nucleotides outside the gene matches: 23. Germline CDR1 SGHRS, CDR2 YFSETQ. The CDR3 loop spans 20 amino acids. The CDR3 spells CASNHFEREGAKSGNQPQHF. The CDR3 DNA sequence: TGCGCCAGCAACCATTTCGAGCGTGAGGGGGCTAAATCGGGCAATCAGCCCCAGCATTTT.

The chain combines TRBV19 with TRBJ1-1, with TRBD1 matching 10 bases. In germline, CDR1 is LNHDA, CDR2 SQIVND (reference sequence). The CDR3 has 14 amino acids. The ends lost 4 bases at V and 6 bases at J; junction bases unmatched: 5. The CDR3: CASSTGQGIPEAFF. The CDR3 nucleotides are TGTGCCAGTAGTACGGGACAGGGGATCCCTGAAGCTTTCTTT. Full variable domain (remainder filled in from reference TRBV19 and TRBJ1-1): DGGITQSPKYLFRKEGQNVTLSCEQNLNHDAMYWYRQDPGQGLRLIYYSQIVNDFQKGDIAEGYSVSREKKESFPLTVTSAQKNPTAFYLCASSTGQGIPEAFFGQGTRLTVV.

The chain links TRBV27 to TRBJ1-3; the D is unclear. V lost 5 bases and J 0 bases, leaving 8 bases between the germline ends. The CDR3 runs 14 residues. Per germline, CDR1 MNHEY and CDR2 SMNVEV (reference sequence). The CDR3 loop is CASSPGLSGNTIYF. DNA for the CDR3: TGTGCCAGCAGTCCAGGACTCTCTGGAAACACCATATATTTT.

The gene calls are TRBV6-5 and TRBJ1-1; no clear D. The V end lost 1 base, the J end lost 1 base, and 7 bases lay between the germline ends. Germline CDR1 reads MNHEY; CDR2 reads SVGAGI. The CDR3 has 14 residues. The CDR3 spells CASSYLGQNTEAFF. CDR3 coding DNA: TGTGCCAGCAGTTACTTAGGTCAGAACACTGAAGCTTTCTTT.

In this sample, this clone turned up a few times. The chain has TRBV27 and TRBJ2-1, with D unresolved. The length of the CDR3 is 14 residues. The germline gives CDR1 MNHEY, CDR2 SMNVEV (reference sequence). The germline V and J ends were trimmed by 4 bases and 6 bases, with 13 bases remaining between them. CDR3 residues: CASSSYTVINEQFF. In DNA, the CDR3 is TGTGCCAGCAGTTCCTACACAGTTATCAATGAGCAGTTCTTC.

The CDR3 DNA reads TGTGCCAGCAGCGCCGGACTAGCGGGAGCGGGGAATACGCAGTATTTT. It is translated as CASSAGLAGAGNTQYF. The J gene is TRBJ2-3, the V gene TRBV7-8; 13 bases are a match to TRBD2. Germline CDR1 and CDR2: SGHVS and FQNEAQ. The CDR3 is made up of 16 amino acids. J gave up 7 bases and V 5 bases, and 9 bases lay outside the gene matches.

This chain uses TRBV10-3 with TRBJ2-7, with D unclear. The germline V gene encodes CDR1 ENHRY and CDR2 SYGVKD. Trimming removed 2 bases at V and 4 bases at J, with 12 bases between. This CDR3 is built from 14 residues. The CDR3 reads CAISETVGEYEQYF. In nucleotides, the CDR3 is TGTGCCATCAGTGAGACGGTTGGAGAGTACGAGCAGTACTTC.